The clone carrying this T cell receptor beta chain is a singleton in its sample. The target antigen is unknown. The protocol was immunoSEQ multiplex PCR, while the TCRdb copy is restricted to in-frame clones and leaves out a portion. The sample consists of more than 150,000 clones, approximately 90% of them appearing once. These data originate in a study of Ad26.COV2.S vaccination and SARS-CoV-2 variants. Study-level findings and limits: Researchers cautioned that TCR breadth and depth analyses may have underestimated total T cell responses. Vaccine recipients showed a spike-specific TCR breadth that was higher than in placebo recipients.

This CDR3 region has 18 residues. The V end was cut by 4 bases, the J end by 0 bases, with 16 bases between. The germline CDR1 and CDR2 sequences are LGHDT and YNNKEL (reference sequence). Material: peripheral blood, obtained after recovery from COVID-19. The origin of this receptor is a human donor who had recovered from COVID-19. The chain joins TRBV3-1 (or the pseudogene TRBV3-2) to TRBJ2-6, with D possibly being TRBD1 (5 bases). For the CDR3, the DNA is TGTGCCAGCAGCCCTAGTCAACAGGTCCTCTCTGGGGCCAACGTCCTGACTTTC. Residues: CASSPSQQVLSGANVLTF.